Shown below are 19 T cell receptor beta chains from a single sample sequenced in a study of T cell responses to AZD1222 COVID-19 vaccine. TCRdb's copy holds only in-frame clones and misses some; the assay was immunoSEQ multiplex PCR. Of about 110,000 clones detected, roughly 87% appear once; the ten largest clones hold approximately 5.2%. The material sequenced was peripheral blood, taken on day 0 of AZD1222 vaccination. The receptors here all came from an adult in good health.

This chain links TRBV2 with TRBJ2-1; the D is unclear. Germline CDR1 is SNHLY and CDR2 is FYNNEI. This CDR3 comprises 13 residues. The ends were cut back, 4 bases at V and 6 bases at J, with 10 bases in the middle. CDR3 amino acids: CASSGAAPNEQFF. In DNA form, the CDR3 reads TGTGCCAGCAGTGGCGCAGCCCCCAATGAGCAGTTCTTC.

This chain connects TRBV6-5 to TRBJ2-3; 8 bases agree with TRBD1. V shed 5 bases and J 0 bases; nucleotides not matched to a gene: 4. Per germline, CDR1 MNHEY and CDR2 SVGAGI. The CDR3 consists of 15 residues. The CDR3 DNA is TGTGCCAGCAGTCGGGACAGGACTAGCACAGATACGCAGTATTTT. Translating it yields CASSRDRTSTDTQYF.

The sample holds a few counts of this clone. V usage is TRBV30 and J usage is TRBJ1-6; the D gene is possibly TRBD1 (6 bases). There are 14 residues in the CDR3. V dropped 3 bases and J dropped 7 bases, with 13 bases sitting between them. Looked up from germline, CDR1 is GTSNPN and CDR2 is SVGIG (reference sequence). The CDR3 spells CAWSLPQGNSPLHF. The CDR3 region has the DNA TGTGCCTGGAGCCTACCCCAGGGGAATTCACCCCTCCACTTT.

The chain has TRBV27 and TRBJ2-3; 8 bases are a match to TRBD2. Germline V lookup: CDR1 MNHEY, CDR2 SMNVEV (reference sequence). V was pared by 0 bases and J by 1 base, with 3 bases of the junction left unmatched. The CDR3 contains 16 residues. CDR3: CASSLSYGGGTDTQYF. For the CDR3, the DNA is TGTGCCAGCAGTTTATCTTACGGGGGGGGCACAGATACGCAGTATTTT.

The chain's CDR3 is CASSFVVNTEAFF. Written as DNA, the CDR3 is TGTGCCAGCAGTTTTGTGGTGAACACTGAAGCTTTCTTT. The chain couples TRBV27 to TRBJ1-1; D uncertain. Trimming removed 3 bases at V and 0 bases at J, with 5 bases between. Per the germline V gene, CDR1 is MNHEY and CDR2 is SMNVEV (reference sequence). This CDR3 has 13 residues.

The V gene is TRBV28, the J gene TRBJ2-3; D remains ambiguous. V was shortened by 5 bases and J by 2 bases, with 17 bases between the two germline ends. Germline lookup yields CDR1 MDHEN and CDR2 SYDVKM. The CDR3 covers 16 residues. CDR3 sequence (DNA): TGTGCCAGCAGTCCTAGTACGGGTTTTCTCACAGATACGCAGTATTTT. It codes for CASSPSTGFLTDTQYF.

This chain joins TRBV3-1 (or the pseudogene TRBV3-2) and TRBJ2-3; no firm D call. Deletions cut 5 bases from V and 2 bases from J, with 5 bases between. This CDR3 is 12 amino acids long. From germline, CDR1 is LGHDT and CDR2 YNNKEL (reference sequence). CDR3 region: CASSSSTDTQYF. For the CDR3, the DNA is TGTGCCAGCAGCTCCTCCACAGATACGCAGTATTTT.

This rearrangement joins TRBV24-1 to TRBJ1-1, with 8 nucleotides matching TRBD1. From germline, CDR1 is KGHDR and CDR2 SFDVKD. This CDR3 contains 12 residues. Trimming at V came to 3 bases and at J to 11 bases, leaving 4 bases not matched to a gene. CDR3 amino acids: CATSDPQGAAFF. DNA of the CDR3: TGTGCCACCAGTGATCCTCAGGGGGCGGCTTTCTTT.

The chain carries TRBV28 and TRBJ1-6; 10 positions match TRBD1. Trimming took 8 bases from V and 10 from J; bases not matched to a gene: 14. The germline gives CDR1 MDHEN, CDR2 SYDVKM. The CDR3 has 16 residues. As DNA, the CDR3 is TGTGCCAGCGGGGACAGGGGTGAGGATCTAAGGTCACCCCTCCACTTT. This encodes CASGDRGEDLRSPLHF.

This clone came up once. The V call is TRBV6-5, the J call TRBJ2-5; possible D gene TRBD1, 6 bases. CDR3 length equals 13 residues. In germline, CDR1 is MNHEY, CDR2 SVGAGI. V was clipped by 10 bases and J by 1 base, with 13 bases between them. The CDR3 DNA is TGTGCCACTGACCGGGACACCCAAGAGACCCAGTACTTC. Amino acids: CATDRDTQETQYF.

This chain links TRBV28 with TRBJ2-1; D possibly corresponds to TRBD2 (6 bases). The CDR3 extends over 16 amino acids. Trimming cost V 7 bases and J 3 bases, with 19 bases left between them. The germline CDR1 and CDR2 sequences are MDHEN and SYDVKM. CDR3 amino acids: CASTPGTPGGYNEQFF. CDR3 in DNA: TGTGCCAGCACCCCAGGGACTCCAGGCGGCTACAATGAGCAGTTCTTC. Using reference TRBV28 and TRBJ2-1 for the parts outside the CDR3, the full variable domain is DVKVTQSSRYLVKRTGEKVFLECVQDMDHENMFWYRQDPGLGLRLIYFSYDVKMKEKGDIPEGYSVSREKKERFSLILESASTNQTSMYLCASTPGTPGGYNEQFFGPGTRLTVL.

This rearrangement joins TRBV19 to TRBJ1-1; perhaps TRBD1 as D (5 bases). The CDR3 spans 13 residues. V lost 5 bases, J lost 6 bases, and 13 bases lay in between. Germline lookup yields CDR1 LNHDA and CDR2 SQIVND (reference sequence). CDR3 region: CASSETVNAEAFF. CDR3 in DNA: TGTGCCAGTAGTGAGACAGTGAATGCTGAAGCTTTCTTT. Looking up the rest from reference TRBV19 and TRBJ1-1 gives the full variable domain: DGGITQSPKYLFRKEGQNVTLSCEQNLNHDAMYWYRQDPGQGLRLIYYSQIVNDFQKGDIAEGYSVSREKKESFPLTVTSAQKNPTAFYLCASSETVNAEAFFGQGTRLTVV.

This clone was counted once. This chain links TRBV4-2 with TRBJ1-2; TRBD1 aligns across 11 bases. V dropped 0 bases and J dropped 6; count of bases not matched to a gene: 6. Germline CDR1 reads LGHNA; CDR2 reads YNFKEQ. The CDR3 has 16 amino acids. For the CDR3, the DNA is TGTGCCAGCAGCCAAGAAGGGGGGACAGGGGGTGATGGCTACACCTTC. It is translated as CASSQEGGTGGDGYTF.

The count of this clone is one. DNA for the CDR3: TGCGCCAGCAGCCAAGGGCGGGGAATAGCGGGGGGCGTCTACGAGCAGTACTTC. It codes for CASSQGRGIAGGVYEQYF. This chain uses TRBV4-3 with TRBJ2-7, with 10 positions matching TRBD2. This CDR3 is built from 18 residues. With 1 base clipped from V and 3 bases from J, the junction kept 12 bases outside the gene matches. The germline CDR1 and CDR2 sequences are LGHNA and YSLEER.

The rearrangement links TRBV2 to TRBJ1-1; D is uncertain. CDR3 length equals 11 residues. Trimming took off 7 bases at V and 3 bases at J, with 6 bases between the two ends. Germline loops: CDR1 SNHLY, CDR2 FYNNEI. CDR3 protein: CASTGDTEAFF. CDR3 DNA sequence: TGTGCCAGCACGGGAGACACTGAAGCTTTCTTT. Full variable domain (outside the CDR3, taken from reference TRBV2 and TRBJ1-1): EPEVTQTPSHQVTQMGQEVILRCVPISNHLYFYWYRQILGQKVEFLVSFYNNEISEKSEIFDDQFSVERPDGSNFTLKIRSTKLEDSAMYFCASTGDTEAFFGQGTRLTVV.

This clone was counted once. The CDR3: CASQLLEGRVEGYTF. The CDR3 nucleotides are TGTGCCAGCCAACTCTTGGAGGGCCGGGTTGAAGGCTACACCTTC. The gene calls are TRBV5-5 and TRBJ1-2; the D is unclear. Germline CDR1 reads SGHKS; CDR2 reads YYEKEE (reference sequence). Trimming took 7 bases from V and 8 from J, leaving 24 bases between them. This CDR3 has 15 amino acids.

The chain has TRBV24-1 and TRBJ2-3, with D unclear. CDR1 and CDR2 from the germline V gene are KGHDR and SFDVKD. The CDR3 has 12 amino acids. V was clipped by 9 bases and J by 2 bases, with 8 bases between them. The CDR3 is CATAEDTDTQYF. CDR3 coding DNA: TGTGCCACCGCTGAGGACACAGATACGCAGTATTTT.

J is TRBJ2-5 and V is TRBV5-1; D is ambiguous. CDR1 is SGHRS and CDR2 is YFSETQ in the germline V gene. The CDR3 runs 13 residues. Trimming took off 1 base at V and 1 base at J, with 5 bases between the two ends. CDR3 coding DNA: TGCGCCAGCAGCTTGAAGCCCCAAGAGACCCAGTACTTC. Protein: CASSLKPQETQYF.

The gene calls are TRBV11-2 and TRBJ1-1; D unclear. The germline V gene has CDR1 SGHAT and CDR2 FQNNGV. Deletions cut 5 bases from V and 1 base from J, with 8 bases between. The CDR3 length is 13 residues. CDR3 in DNA: TGTGCCAGCAGCCCCGGACGGAACACTGAAGCTTTCTTT. Its protein product is CASSPGRNTEAFF.